This T cell receptor beta chain was sequenced for a study of PD-L1 blockade in urothelial cancer. Study background: From about 2014, patients received atezolizumab, given as 1,200 mg intravenously every 3 weeks. Analyses used blood from 3 weeks (second dose) and 6 weeks after treatment start.

The method was immunoSEQ multiplex PCR; TCRdb's version includes in-frame clones alone and lacks a portion of them. The sample lists 68,000 or so clones; about four fifths were seen once. Time point specified: pretreatment peripheral blood. Germline trimming cut 4 bases from V and 7 bases from J; bases unmatched to any gene: 10. Germline-derived CDR1 and CDR2 are SGHRS and YFSETQ. This CDR3 spans 16 amino acids. This clone appeared once. The specimen comprised PBMCs, sampled around atezolizumab (anti-PD-L1) treatment. The rearrangement uses TRBV5-1 and TRBJ2-1; TRBD2 agrees at 11 bases. This clonotype was obtained from a man between 65 and 79 years old with urothelial cancer. The CDR3 coding sequence is TGCGCCAGCAGCACCTTAGCGGGAGGGCCTGAAAATGAGCAGTTCTTC. It translates to CASSTLAGGPENEQFF. Drawing the rest from reference TRBV5-1 and TRBJ2-1, the complete variable domain is KAGVTQTPRYLIKTRGQQVTLSCSPISGHRSVSWYQQTPGQGLQFLFEYFSETQRNKGNFPGRFSGRQFSNSRSEMNVSTLELGDSALYLCASSTLAGGPENEQFFGPGTRLTVL.